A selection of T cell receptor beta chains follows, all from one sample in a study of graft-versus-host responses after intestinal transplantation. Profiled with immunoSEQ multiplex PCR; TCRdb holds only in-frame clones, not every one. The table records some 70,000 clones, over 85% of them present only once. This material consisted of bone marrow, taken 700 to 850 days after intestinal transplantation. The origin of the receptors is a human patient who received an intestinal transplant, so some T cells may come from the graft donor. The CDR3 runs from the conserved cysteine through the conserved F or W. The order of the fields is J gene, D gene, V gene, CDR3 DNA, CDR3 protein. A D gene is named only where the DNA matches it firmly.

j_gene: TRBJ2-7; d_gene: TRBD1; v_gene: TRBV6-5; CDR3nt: TGTGCCACCCTGGACAGGGGGGTTTACGAGCAGTACTTC; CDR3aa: CATLDRGVYEQYF
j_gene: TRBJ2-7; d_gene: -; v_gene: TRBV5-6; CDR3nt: TGTGCCAGCAGCTCCTTACGGGGGACACGTCGCTCCTACGAGCAGTACTTC; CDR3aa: CASSSLRGTRRSYEQYF
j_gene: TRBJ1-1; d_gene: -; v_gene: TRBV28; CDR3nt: TGTGCCAGCAGTTTAGAGGGGAACACTGAAGCTTTCTTT; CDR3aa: CASSLEGNTEAFF
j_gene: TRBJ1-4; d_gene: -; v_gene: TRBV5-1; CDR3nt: TGCGCCAGCAGCTTGCGCTCCCCCTGGGAAGAAAAACTGTTTTTT; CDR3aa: CASSLRSPWEEKLFF
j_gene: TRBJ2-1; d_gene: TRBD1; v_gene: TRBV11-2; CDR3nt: TGTGCCAGCAGCTTCTTTCGGGACAGGGTCCCCAATGAGCAGTTCTTC; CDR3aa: CASSFFRDRVPNEQFF
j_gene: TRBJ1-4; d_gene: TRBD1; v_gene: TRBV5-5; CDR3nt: TGTGCCAGCAGCTTGGGCCCCGGGACAGGCCTTGAAAAACTGTTTTTT; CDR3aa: CASSLGPGTGLEKLFF
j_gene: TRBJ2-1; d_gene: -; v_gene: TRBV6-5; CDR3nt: TGTGCCAGCAGTTACCCGGACAGCAATGAGCAGTTCTTC; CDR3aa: CASSYPDSNEQFF
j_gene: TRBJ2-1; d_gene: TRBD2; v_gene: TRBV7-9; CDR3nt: TGTGCCAGCAGCTTCAGACTAGCGAACTACAATGAGCAGTTCTTC; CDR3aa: CASSFRLANYNEQFF
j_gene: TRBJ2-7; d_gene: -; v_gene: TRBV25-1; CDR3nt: TGTGCCAGCAGTGAATATGGGAGGACGGGATACGAGCAGTACTTC; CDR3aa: CASSEYGRTGYEQYF
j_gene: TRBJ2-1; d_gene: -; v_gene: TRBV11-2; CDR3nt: TGTGCCAGCAGCCCCAGGGACACTGACTACAATGAGCAGTTCTTC; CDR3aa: CASSPRDTDYNEQFF
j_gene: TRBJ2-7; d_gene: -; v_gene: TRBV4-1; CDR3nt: TGCGCCAGCAGCCAAGGAGGCTACGAGCAGTACTTC; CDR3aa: CASSQGGYEQYF